This T cell receptor (beta chain) was sequenced in a study of regulatory T cells in long-lasting Graves disease. Germline V CDR1 and CDR2: MDHEN, SYDVKM. Trimming left V 4 bases short and J 2 bases short, with 17 bases between. This CDR3 is built from 16 residues. This clonotype was observed at least ten times. Building the TCR beta libraries relied on iRepertoire HTBI primers, and CDR3 regions underwent Arm-PCR. In TCRdb, the multiplex PCR reads were re-called with MiXCR into one record per CDR3 protein. The table records more than 350,000 distinct CDR3 sequences, 14% to 15% of them present only once. Documented time point: newly diagnosed GD, antithyroid drugs for less than 3 months. The TCR library was made from RNA that had been extracted from PBMCs in TRIzol. This same sample was also part of a study on T cells in Graves' hyperthyroidism and ophthalmopathy. From that report: Not enrolled were patients with uncontrolled infection, other autoimmune disease, pregnancy or lactation.

This TCR derives from a woman younger than 45 with Graves disease. V gene TRBV28 combines with J gene TRBJ2-5; either TRBD1 or TRBD2 may fit D (5 bases each). The specimen was peripheral blood mononuclear cells (PBMCs), collected at new diagnosis, from a patient treated with antithyroid drugs. This CDR3 is CASSSPTGTGQETQYF. CDR3 nucleotide sequence: TGTGCCAGCAGTTCACCCACCGGGACGGGGCAAGAGACCCAGTACTTC. The full variable domain, in which reference TRBV28 and TRBJ2-5 provide the parts outside the CDR3, is DVKVTQSSRYLVKRTGEKVFLECVQDMDHENMFWYRQDPGLGLRLIYFSYDVKMKEKGDIPEGYSVSREKKERFSLILESASTNQTSMYLCASSSPTGTGQETQYFGPGTRLLVL.